This is a list of T cell receptor beta chains from one sample in a study of blood T cell repertoires in COVID-19. This table comes from immunoSEQ multiplex PCR, and its TCRdb copy is limited to in-frame clones, with some not included. The sample includes approximately 180,000 clones, 88% of them seen just once. The specimen was peripheral blood. The receptor source for this set is a human donor in a cohort sampled during active COVID-19. CDR3s include the opening cysteine and the closing phenylalanine or tryptophan. A D gene is named only where the DNA matches it firmly. The size entry is marked missing in some rows and otherwise reads once, few, many or a size class.

J gene: TRBJ1-5; V gene: TRBV5-5; D gene: -; clone size: -; CDR3 protein: CASSLWDTNQPQHF; CDR3 DNA: TGTGCCAGCAGCTTGTGGGACACCAATCAGCCCCAGCATTTT
J gene: TRBJ2-1; V gene: TRBV19; D gene: -; clone size: -; CDR3 protein: CASSIGGQSYNEQFF; CDR3 DNA: TGTGCCAGTAGTATAGGCGGCCAGTCCTACAATGAGCAGTTCTTC
J gene: TRBJ1-1; V gene: TRBV19; D gene: -; clone size: few; CDR3 protein: CASSRNEGGGTEAFF; CDR3 DNA: TGTGCCAGTAGCCGAAACGAGGGAGGGGGAACTGAAGCTTTCTTT
J gene: TRBJ1-5; V gene: TRBV5-4; D gene: -; clone size: -; CDR3 protein: CASSFGGGDQPQHF; CDR3 DNA: TGTGCCAGCAGCTTCGGGGGAGGGGATCAGCCCCAGCATTTT
J gene: TRBJ2-5; V gene: TRBV3-1/TRBV3-2; D gene: -; clone size: -; CDR3 protein: CASSQGRGQKQETQYF; CDR3 DNA: TGTGCCAGCAGCCAAGGAAGAGGACAGAAACAAGAGACCCAGTACTTC
J gene: TRBJ2-2; V gene: TRBV27; D gene: TRBD2; clone size: -; CDR3 protein: CASSLFSSGNTGELFF; CDR3 DNA: TGTGCCAGCAGTTTATTTTCTAGCGGGAACACCGGGGAGCTGTTTTTT
J gene: TRBJ2-3; V gene: TRBV12-3/TRBV12-4; D gene: -; clone size: -; CDR3 protein: CASRLHGTQYF; CDR3 DNA: TGTGCCAGCAGGCTCCACGGTACGCAGTATTTT
J gene: TRBJ2-5; V gene: TRBV7-2; D gene: TRBD1; clone size: -; CDR3 protein: CASSQGAQETQYF; CDR3 DNA: TGTGCCAGCAGCCAGGGGGCCCAAGAGACCCAGTACTTC
J gene: TRBJ2-7; V gene: TRBV2; D gene: TRBD2; clone size: -; CDR3 protein: CASSVAGGASYEQYF; CDR3 DNA: TGTGCCAGCAGTGTGGCGGGGGGCGCGTCCTACGAGCAGTACTTC
J gene: TRBJ1-4; V gene: TRBV7-6; D gene: -; clone size: -; CDR3 protein: CASSPLEGGEKLFF; CDR3 DNA: TGTGCCAGCAGCCCCCTGGAGGGAGGTGAAAAACTGTTTTTT
J gene: TRBJ2-7; V gene: TRBV4-2; D gene: TRBD2; clone size: -; CDR3 protein: CASSQDLAGGTYEQYF; CDR3 DNA: TGTGCCAGCAGCCAAGATTTGGCGGGGGGTACCTACGAGCAGTACTTC
J gene: TRBJ2-7; V gene: TRBV27; D gene: -; clone size: -; CDR3 protein: CASSTIDGSGQYF; CDR3 DNA: TGTGCCAGCAGTACAATCGACGGGAGCGGGCAGTACTTC
J gene: TRBJ2-3; V gene: TRBV5-1; D gene: TRBD1; clone size: -; CDR3 protein: CASSIGTASTDTQYF; CDR3 DNA: TGCGCCAGCAGCATCGGGACAGCTAGCACAGATACGCAGTATTTT
J gene: TRBJ1-2; V gene: TRBV24-1; D gene: TRBD1; clone size: once; CDR3 protein: CATSDPASTGAGGYTF; CDR3 DNA: TGTGCCACCAGTGATCCCGCGTCGACAGGGGCGGGGGGCTACACCTTC
J gene: TRBJ1-2; V gene: TRBV5-5; D gene: -; clone size: -; CDR3 protein: CASSLRAGLYGYTF; CDR3 DNA: TGTGCCAGCAGCTTGAGAGCAGGGCTCTATGGCTACACCTTC
J gene: TRBJ2-7; V gene: TRBV12-3/TRBV12-4; D gene: -; clone size: -; CDR3 protein: CASSSGGTYEQYF; CDR3 DNA: TGTGCCAGCAGTTCCGGCGGGACCTACGAGCAGTACTTC
J gene: TRBJ1-5; V gene: TRBV7-2; D gene: -; clone size: -; CDR3 protein: CASSAGSRSNQPQHF; CDR3 DNA: TGTGCCAGCAGCGCCGGGTCTCGTAGCAATCAGCCCCAGCATTTT
J gene: TRBJ2-3; V gene: TRBV11-2; D gene: -; clone size: once; CDR3 protein: CASSLVAGGRTDTQYF; CDR3 DNA: TGTGCCAGCAGCTTAGTAGCTGGGGGCCGCACAGATACGCAGTATTTT
J gene: TRBJ2-1; V gene: TRBV30; D gene: TRBD2; clone size: -; CDR3 protein: CAWSTTSAPYNEQFF; CDR3 DNA: TGTGCCTGGAGTACGACTAGCGCACCTTACAATGAGCAGTTCTTC
J gene: TRBJ2-7; V gene: TRBV27; D gene: TRBD1; clone size: -; CDR3 protein: CASMVRDRAYEQYF; CDR3 DNA: TGTGCCAGCATGGTTCGGGACAGGGCCTACGAGCAGTACTTC
J gene: TRBJ2-4; V gene: TRBV4-2; D gene: -; clone size: -; CDR3 protein: CASSQVRRGSGNIQYF; CDR3 DNA: TGTGCCAGCAGCCAAGTGCGGCGGGGTAGCGGAAACATTCAGTACTTC
J gene: TRBJ2-5; V gene: TRBV28; D gene: -; clone size: -; CDR3 protein: CASSSWGPQETQYF; CDR3 DNA: TGTGCCAGCAGTTCTTGGGGCCCCCAAGAGACCCAGTACTTC
J gene: TRBJ1-2; V gene: TRBV7-2; D gene: -; clone size: -; CDR3 protein: CASSLAAGTAYGYTF; CDR3 DNA: TGTGCCAGCAGCTTAGCTGCCGGGACTGCCTATGGCTACACCTTC
J gene: TRBJ2-3; V gene: TRBV5-4; D gene: TRBD2; clone size: -; CDR3 protein: CASSLGLAGSTDTQYF; CDR3 DNA: TGTGCCAGCAGCTTGGGACTAGCGGGTAGCACAGATACGCAGTATTTT
J gene: TRBJ1-2; V gene: TRBV19; D gene: -; clone size: -; CDR3 protein: CASSVSGGYGYTF; CDR3 DNA: TGTGCCAGTAGTGTGTCGGGGGGCTATGGCTACACCTTC
J gene: TRBJ2-3; V gene: TRBV11-2; D gene: TRBD1; clone size: -; CDR3 protein: CASSLGGGRGTDTQYF; CDR3 DNA: TGTGCCAGCAGCTTAGGAGGGGGCCGGGGAACAGATACGCAGTATTTT
J gene: TRBJ1-4; V gene: TRBV4-2; D gene: -; clone size: -; CDR3 protein: CASSQGAGEKEEKLFF; CDR3 DNA: TGTGCCAGCAGCCAAGGGGCGGGGGAGAAGGAGGAAAAACTGTTTTTT
J gene: TRBJ2-7; V gene: TRBV4-3; D gene: -; clone size: -; CDR3 protein: CASSQGRQSYEQYF; CDR3 DNA: TGCGCCAGCAGCCAAGGGCGACAAAGCTACGAGCAGTACTTC
J gene: TRBJ1-6; V gene: TRBV5-1; D gene: -; clone size: -; CDR3 protein: CASSMGGDGTPLHF; CDR3 DNA: TGCGCCAGCAGTATGGGGGGGGATGGGACACCCCTCCACTTT
J gene: TRBJ2-7; V gene: TRBV3-1/TRBV3-2; D gene: TRBD2; clone size: -; CDR3 protein: CASTQCTGTNYEQYF; CDR3 DNA: TGTGCCAGCACGCAGTGCACCGGGACTAACTACGAGCAGTACTTC
J gene: TRBJ2-7; V gene: TRBV29-1; D gene: -; clone size: -; CDR3 protein: CSVTSGYEQYF; CDR3 DNA: TGCAGCGTGACCTCGGGCTACGAGCAGTACTTC
J gene: TRBJ2-5; V gene: TRBV7-2; D gene: TRBD2; clone size: -; CDR3 protein: CASRTGLAGIRYQETQYF; CDR3 DNA: TGTGCCAGCAGGACGGGACTAGCGGGAATCCGGTACCAAGAGACCCAGTACTTC
J gene: TRBJ1-6; V gene: TRBV7-8; D gene: -; clone size: -; CDR3 protein: CASSESSGGLVSPLHF; CDR3 DNA: TGTGCCAGCAGCGAAAGTTCCGGGGGATTAGTTTCACCCCTCCACTTT
J gene: TRBJ1-2; V gene: TRBV19; D gene: -; clone size: -; CDR3 protein: CASSQLGWAAANYGYTF; CDR3 DNA: TGTGCCAGTAGCCAACTTGGTTGGGCAGCAGCTAACTATGGCTACACCTTC
J gene: TRBJ2-7; V gene: TRBV4-3; D gene: TRBD2; clone size: few; CDR3 protein: CASSRLAGGGYEQYF; CDR3 DNA: TGCGCCAGCAGCCGTCTAGCGGGAGGAGGCTACGAGCAGTACTTC
J gene: TRBJ2-7; V gene: TRBV5-4; D gene: TRBD1; clone size: -; CDR3 protein: CASSLDRGLFYEQYF; CDR3 DNA: TGTGCCAGCAGCCTGGACAGGGGGCTCTTCTACGAGCAGTACTTC
J gene: TRBJ1-4; V gene: TRBV29-1; D gene: TRBD1; clone size: -; CDR3 protein: CSVILLTGRNEKLFF; CDR3 DNA: TGCAGCGTAATCCTGTTGACAGGGCGAAATGAAAAACTGTTTTTT
J gene: TRBJ2-3; V gene: TRBV7-8; D gene: TRBD1; clone size: once; CDR3 protein: CASSQGGQGERDTQYF; CDR3 DNA: TGTGCCAGCAGCCAAGGAGGACAGGGGGAACGGGATACGCAGTATTTT
J gene: TRBJ1-2; V gene: TRBV10-3; D gene: TRBD1; clone size: -; CDR3 protein: CAISEVRGPGGYTF; CDR3 DNA: TGTGCCATCAGTGAGGTCAGGGGGCCGGGTGGCTACACCTTC
J gene: TRBJ2-3; V gene: TRBV10-2; D gene: -; clone size: -; CDR3 protein: CASKEPTDTQYF; CDR3 DNA: TGCGCCAGCAAAGAGCCCACAGATACGCAGTATTTT
J gene: TRBJ1-2; V gene: TRBV18; D gene: -; clone size: -; CDR3 protein: CASSPTNYGYTF; CDR3 DNA: TGTGCCAGCTCACCTACTAACTATGGCTACACCTTC
J gene: TRBJ2-7; V gene: TRBV7-2; D gene: TRBD2; clone size: -; CDR3 protein: CASSLHKSGAGYEQYF; CDR3 DNA: TGTGCCAGCAGCTTACATAAAAGCGGGGCCGGGTACGAGCAGTACTTC
J gene: TRBJ2-7; V gene: TRBV27; D gene: TRBD2; clone size: once; CDR3 protein: CASRKTSGVSYEQYF; CDR3 DNA: TGTGCCAGCAGGAAGACTAGCGGAGTATCCTACGAGCAGTACTTC
J gene: TRBJ2-3; V gene: TRBV2; D gene: TRBD1; clone size: once; CDR3 protein: CASQTGTAPMDTQYF; CDR3 DNA: TGTGCCAGCCAAACCGGGACAGCCCCCATGGATACGCAGTATTTT
J gene: TRBJ1-4; V gene: TRBV7-8; D gene: -; clone size: once; CDR3 protein: CASSFSSASHEKLFF; CDR3 DNA: TGTGCCAGCAGCTTTAGTTCAGCGAGTCATGAAAAACTGTTTTTT
J gene: TRBJ2-7; V gene: TRBV5-5; D gene: -; clone size: -; CDR3 protein: CASSSVYEQYF; CDR3 DNA: TGTGCCAGCAGCTCGGTATACGAGCAGTACTTC
J gene: TRBJ1-1; V gene: TRBV30; D gene: -; clone size: -; CDR3 protein: CAWSGRYDTEAFF; CDR3 DNA: TGTGCCTGGAGTGGCAGGTATGATACTGAAGCTTTCTTT
J gene: TRBJ2-7; V gene: TRBV27; D gene: TRBD1; clone size: -; CDR3 protein: CASSFRGSIYEQYF; CDR3 DNA: TGTGCCAGCAGTTTCAGGGGGAGTATCTACGAGCAGTACTTC
J gene: TRBJ1-2; V gene: TRBV5-1; D gene: -; clone size: -; CDR3 protein: CASSLVSQNYGYTF; CDR3 DNA: TGCGCCAGCAGCTTGGTATCACAGAACTATGGCTACACCTTC
J gene: TRBJ1-1; V gene: TRBV6-5; D gene: TRBD1; clone size: -; CDR3 protein: CASSRRGSGTEAFF; CDR3 DNA: TGTGCCAGCAGTCGCAGGGGGTCTGGCACTGAAGCTTTCTTT
J gene: TRBJ1-2; V gene: TRBV12-3/TRBV12-4; D gene: -; clone size: few; CDR3 protein: CASSFSYGYTF; CDR3 DNA: TGTGCCAGCAGTTTTAGCTATGGCTACACCTTC
J gene: TRBJ2-7; V gene: TRBV28; D gene: TRBD1; clone size: -; CDR3 protein: CASSLYDRVAEQYF; CDR3 DNA: TGTGCCAGCAGTTTATACGACAGGGTGGCCGAGCAGTACTTC
J gene: TRBJ1-2; V gene: TRBV29-1; D gene: -; clone size: -; CDR3 protein: CSVSQGGGPFGYTF; CDR3 DNA: TGCAGCGTTTCACAGGGTGGGGGCCCATTTGGCTACACCTTC
J gene: TRBJ2-1; V gene: TRBV6-6; D gene: -; clone size: -; CDR3 protein: CASSLLFEGNEQFF; CDR3 DNA: TGTGCCAGCAGCCTCTTATTTGAGGGAAATGAGCAGTTCTTC